This TCR beta chain was identified in a study of cytomegalovirus exposure and HLA in healthy donors. About the study: Sequencing of approximately 190 million T cells in an earlier analysis found 100 million to 140 million unique TCR beta sequences. Whole-study findings and limits: The only immune exposure information that was available was CMV serostatus.

A few counts support this clone. Its specificity is not known. PCR was performed using 60 Vbeta and 13 Jbeta primers. The table came from immunoSEQ multiplex PCR; TCRdb's copy has only in-frame clones and leaves some out. The table includes under 200,000 clones, around three quarters detected once. The CDR3 has 14 residues. V lost 0 bases and J 3 bases, leaving 7 bases between the germline ends. Germline V gene sequence: CDR1 SGHDT, CDR2 YYEEEE. Sequencing was carried out using PBMCs. The chain has TRBV5-6 and TRBJ1-3, with D perhaps TRBD1 (6 bases). This sequence originates from a young woman in good health and CMV-seronegative. The DNA for the CDR3 is TGTGCCAGCAGCTTGGAGGGGGATGGAAACACCATATATTTT. Translation: CASSLEGDGNTIYF.